The rows below give T cell receptor beta chains drawn from one sample of a study of blood T cell repertoires in COVID-19. Repertoires were generated with immunoSEQ multiplex PCR, while TCRdb's copy carries only in-frame clones and drops some. The sample includes about 73,000 clones, around four fifths seen only once; the top ten take approximately 2.5%. The sample was peripheral blood. The receptors originated from a man at least 80 years old with active or convalescent COVID-19. CDR3s include the opening cysteine and the closing phenylalanine or tryptophan. The order of the fields is V gene, CDR3 length, J gene, clone size, D gene, CDR3 protein, CDR3 DNA. The D gene is left open where the match is weak. Clone size is not always given. Where it is, it says once, few, many or a class for expanded clones.

V: TRBV4-1
length: 15
J: TRBJ2-5
size: NA
D: NA
CDR3: CASSGTGGPQETQYF
DNA: TGCGCCAGCAGCGGTACCGGGGGACCCCAAGAGACCCAGTACTTC

V: TRBV19
length: 17
J: TRBJ2-6
size: NA
D: NA
CDR3: CASRMGTHFSGANVLTF
DNA: TGTGCCAGTAGGATGGGCACCCACTTCTCTGGGGCCAACGTCCTGACTTTC

V: TRBV4-2
length: 13
J: TRBJ1-5
size: NA
D: NA
CDR3: CASSQEGGQPQHF
DNA: TGTGCCAGCAGCCAAGAGGGGGGTCAGCCCCAGCATTTT

V: TRBV10-1
length: 16
J: TRBJ2-7
size: NA
D: TRBD2
CDR3: CASSGTSGSGTYEQYF
DNA: TGCGCCAGCAGTGGGACTAGCGGGAGTGGGACCTACGAGCAGTACTTC

V: TRBV11-2
length: 13
J: TRBJ1-6
size: NA
D: TRBD1
CDR3: CASKGTGVSPLHF
DNA: TGTGCCAGCAAAGGGACAGGGGTTTCACCCCTCCACTTT

V: TRBV29-1
length: 13
J: TRBJ2-5
size: once
D: NA
CDR3: CSVAGRGTETQYF
DNA: TGCAGCGTGGCGGGGAGGGGGACAGAGACCCAGTACTTC

V: TRBV4-1
length: 15
J: TRBJ2-4
size: NA
D: NA
CDR3: CASSPRVLAKNIQYF
DNA: TGCGCCAGCAGCCCTAGAGTTTTAGCCAAAAACATTCAGTACTTC

V: TRBV28
length: 13
J: TRBJ1-1
size: NA
D: NA
CDR3: CASTLLAGAEAFF
DNA: TGTGCCAGCACCCTTTTGGCCGGAGCTGAAGCTTTCTTT

V: TRBV6-2/TRBV6-3
length: 15
J: TRBJ2-2
size: NA
D: TRBD2
CDR3: CASSWTSGGSGELFF
DNA: TGTGCCAGCAGTTGGACTAGCGGGGGTTCCGGGGAGCTGTTTTTT

V: TRBV15
length: 14
J: TRBJ2-3
size: NA
D: NA
CDR3: CATGPGQSTDTQYF
DNA: TGTGCCACTGGACCGGGACAAAGCACAGATACGCAGTATTTT

V: TRBV2
length: 15
J: TRBJ1-2
size: NA
D: NA
CDR3: CASSLVGRANYGYTF
DNA: TGTGCCAGCAGTCTAGTGGGCAGGGCTAACTATGGCTACACCTTC

V: TRBV6-5
length: 14
J: TRBJ2-7
size: NA
D: NA
CDR3: CASSNRRGSLEQYF
DNA: TGTGCCAGCAGTAACCGAAGGGGATCTCTGGAGCAGTACTTC

V: TRBV3-1/TRBV3-2
length: 14
J: TRBJ1-2
size: NA
D: NA
CDR3: CASSQSAGQHGYTF
DNA: TGTGCCAGCAGCCAATCGGCGGGGCAGCATGGCTACACCTTC

V: TRBV7-9
length: 13
J: TRBJ1-3
size: NA
D: NA
CDR3: CASSIYSGNTIYF
DNA: TGTGCCAGCAGCATATACTCTGGAAACACCATATATTTT

V: TRBV10-3
length: 15
J: TRBJ2-1
size: once
D: TRBD1
CDR3: CAISEGDRAYNEQFF
DNA: TGTGCCATCAGTGAAGGTGACAGGGCCTACAATGAGCAGTTCTTC